The T cell receptor beta chain described here comes from a study of shared clonotypes between healthy human individuals. As for the study in general: The donors, a couple of women and a few men, were aged 18 to 49. Points from the study as a whole: The rarefaction results pointed to incomplete sorted-subset sequencing despite large depth. Clonotypes shared by all four sorted-subset donors had higher generation probabilities than non-shared clonotypes.

A note on this clone: Its antigen is undetermined.

In the CD4+ fraction, cells were divided into CD45RA+ naive and CD45RA-negative memory subsets. The table came from immunoSEQ multiplex PCR; TCRdb's copy has only in-frame clones and leaves some out. The sample consists of about 2.3 million clones, over 90% of them appearing once. The receptor comes from a man younger than 35 in good health. Some clones in this sample may be carry-over from other donors' samples. The sample was naive CD4+ T cells from PBMCs. Subset indicated: CD45RA+ positively selected.

The CDR3 protein is CASSGTIQETQYF. The CDR3 bases are TGTGCCAGCAGCGGGACTATCCAAGAGACCCAGTACTTC. The chain combines TRBV6-5 with TRBJ2-5; 7 nucleotides align to TRBD2. V lost 6 bases, J lost 1 base, and 2 bases stayed unmatched. Germline CDR1 reads MNHEY; CDR2 reads SVGAGI. The CDR3 sequence is 13 residues long.